The 2 T cell receptor beta chains in this list originate from one sample, sequenced in a study of T cell repertoires and HLA-DP antigens. No cognate antigen is known for these TCRs. Profiled with immunoSEQ multiplex PCR; TCRdb holds only in-frame clones, not every one. This sample yields approximately 90,000 clones, of which about nine tenths are seen a single time; about 1.7% belongs to the top ten. Source material: CD4+ T cells from PBMCs. These receptor sequences come from a man over 45 in good health and CMV-seronegative.

V usage is TRBV18 and J usage is TRBJ1-6; D possibly corresponds to TRBD1 (6 bases). Germline CDR1 is KGHSH and CDR2 is LQKENI. Trimming took off 4 bases at V and 10 bases at J, with 14 bases between the two ends. This CDR3 has 14 amino acids. The CDR3 region has the DNA TGTGCCAGCTCACACGACAGGTCTGGCTCACCCCTCCACTTT. Its translation is CASSHDRSGSPLHF. Combining the CDR3 with reference TRBV18 and TRBJ1-6 gives the whole variable domain NAGVMQNPRHLVRRRGQEARLRCSPMKGHSHVYWYRQLPEEGLKFMVYLQKENIIDESGMPKERFSAEFPKEGPSILRIQQVVRGDSAAYFCASSHDRSGSPLHFGNGTRLTVT.

The rearrangement uses TRBV5-6 and TRBJ2-2, with TRBD2 as a possible D gene (7 bases). CDR1 and CDR2 from the germline V gene are SGHDT and YYEEEE. CDR3 length equals 16 residues. Trimming removed 1 base from V and 3 bases from J, with 13 bases in between. The CDR3: CASSLPYGGHTGELFF. CDR3 bases: TGTGCCAGCAGCTTGCCCTACGGGGGGCACACCGGGGAGCTGTTTTTT.